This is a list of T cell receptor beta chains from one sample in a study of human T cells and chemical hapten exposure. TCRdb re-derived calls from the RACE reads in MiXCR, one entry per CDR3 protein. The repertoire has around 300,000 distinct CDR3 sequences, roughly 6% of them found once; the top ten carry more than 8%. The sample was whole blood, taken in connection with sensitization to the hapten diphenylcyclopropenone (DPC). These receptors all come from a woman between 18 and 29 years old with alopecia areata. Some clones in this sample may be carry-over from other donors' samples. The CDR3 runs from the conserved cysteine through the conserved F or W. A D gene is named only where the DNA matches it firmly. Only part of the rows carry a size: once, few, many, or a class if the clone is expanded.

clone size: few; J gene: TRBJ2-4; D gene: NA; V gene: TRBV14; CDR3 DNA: TGTGCCAGCAGCCCCTGGTATCGGGACTTCAGGCACTTC; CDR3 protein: CASSPWYRDFRHF
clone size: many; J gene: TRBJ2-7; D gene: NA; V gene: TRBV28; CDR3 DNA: TGTGCCAGCAGTTTATGGAGGGGCGAGCAGTACTTC; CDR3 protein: CASSLWRGEQYF
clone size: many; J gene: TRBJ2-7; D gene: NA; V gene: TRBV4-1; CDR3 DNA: TGCGCCAGCAGCCTTACTCCGGGATCGGCTGGCGAGCAGTACTTC; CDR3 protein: CASSLTPGSAGEQYF
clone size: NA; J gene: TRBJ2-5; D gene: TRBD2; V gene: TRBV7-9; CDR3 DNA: TGTGCCAGCAGCTTAGCTAGCGGGGCTCCAGAGACCCAGTACTTC; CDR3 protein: CASSLASGAPETQYF
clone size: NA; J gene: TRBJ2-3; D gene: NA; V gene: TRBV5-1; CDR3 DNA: TGCGCCAGCAGCTTCGGACAGATCGCAGATACGCAGTATTTT; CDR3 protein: CASSFGQIADTQYF
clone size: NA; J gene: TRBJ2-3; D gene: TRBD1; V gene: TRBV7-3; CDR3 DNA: TGTGCCAGCAGCTCAGGACAGGGAAGAGATACGCAGTATTTT; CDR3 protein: CASSSGQGRDTQYF
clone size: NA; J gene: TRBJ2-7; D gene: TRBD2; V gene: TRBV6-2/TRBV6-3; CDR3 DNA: TGTGCCAGCAACTCCGGACTAGCGGGGGAGTACGAGCAGTACTTC; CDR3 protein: CASNSGLAGEYEQYF
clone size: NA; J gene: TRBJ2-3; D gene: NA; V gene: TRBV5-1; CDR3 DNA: TGCGCCAGCAGCTTGGCCGCCTCGTTCACAGATACGCAGTATTTT; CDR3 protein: CASSLAASFTDTQYF
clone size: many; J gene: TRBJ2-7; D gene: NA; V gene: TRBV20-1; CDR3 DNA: TGCAGTGCCCACCCGGGACGCCGATACGAGCAGTACTTC; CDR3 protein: CSAHPGRRYEQYF
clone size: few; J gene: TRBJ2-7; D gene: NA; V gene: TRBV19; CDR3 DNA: TGTGCCAGTAGCTTCGGGACCGTCCAGACCTACGAGCAGTACTTC; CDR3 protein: CASSFGTVQTYEQYF
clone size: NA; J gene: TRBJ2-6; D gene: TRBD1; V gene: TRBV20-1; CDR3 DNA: TGCAGTGCTAGGGATGACAGGGGAGGATCTGGGGCCAACGTCCTGACTTTC; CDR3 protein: CSARDDRGGSGANVLTF
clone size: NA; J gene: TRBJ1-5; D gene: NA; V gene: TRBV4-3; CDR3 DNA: TGCGCCAGCAGCCAGAGGGAGTATAGCAATCAGCCCCAGCATTTT; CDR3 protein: CASSQREYSNQPQHF
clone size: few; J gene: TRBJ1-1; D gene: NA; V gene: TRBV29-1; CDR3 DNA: TGCAGCGTTGAAGATGGGACAGAAGCTTTCTTT; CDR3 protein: CSVEDGTEAFF
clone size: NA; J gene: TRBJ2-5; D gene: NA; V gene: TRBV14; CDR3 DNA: TGTGCCAGCAGCCCTAATTTAAGAAGCACAGAGACCCAGTACTTC; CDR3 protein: CASSPNLRSTETQYF
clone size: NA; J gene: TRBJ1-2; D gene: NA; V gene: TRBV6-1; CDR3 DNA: TGTGCCAGCAGTGAGCTCCTTACGACAGGCCAGGCTGGCTACACCTTC; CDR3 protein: CASSELLTTGQAGYTF
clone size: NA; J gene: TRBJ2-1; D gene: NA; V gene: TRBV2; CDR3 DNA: TGTGCCAGCAGAGACCTCTCTGTGCAGTTCTTC; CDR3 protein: CASRDLSVQFF
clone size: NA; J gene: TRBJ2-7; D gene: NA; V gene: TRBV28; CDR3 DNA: TGTGCCAGCAGTTTAACAGGGTCCCGGGGTGAGCAGTACTTC; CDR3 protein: CASSLTGSRGEQYF
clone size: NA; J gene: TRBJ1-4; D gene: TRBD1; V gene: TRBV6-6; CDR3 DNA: TGTGCCAGCAGCCCTAGGGACAGAAAGAGTTTT; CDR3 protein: CASSPRDRKSF
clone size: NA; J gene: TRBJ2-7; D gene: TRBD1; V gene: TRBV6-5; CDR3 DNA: TGTGCCAGCAGTGCCGACAGGGGGAAGTACGAGCAGTACTTC; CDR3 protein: CASSADRGKYEQYF
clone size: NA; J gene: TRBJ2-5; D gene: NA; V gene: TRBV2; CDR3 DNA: TGTGCCAGCAGTGAGTCGCAGCAAGAGACCCAGTACTTC; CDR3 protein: CASSESQQETQYF
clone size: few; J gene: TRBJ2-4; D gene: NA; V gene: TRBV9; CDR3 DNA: TGTGCCAGCAGCGTAGTTAGGCCGAAGCAGACCTCACTAGCCAAAAACATTCAGTACTTC; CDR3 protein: CASSVVRPKQTSLAKNIQYF
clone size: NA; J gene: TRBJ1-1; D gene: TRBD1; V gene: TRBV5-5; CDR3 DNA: TGTGCCAGCAGCTCAGAACAGGGGGCGCGGACACCCTTT; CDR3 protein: CASSSEQGARTPF
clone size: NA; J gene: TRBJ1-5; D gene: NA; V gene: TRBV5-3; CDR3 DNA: TGTGCCAGAAGCTTCACTTCGGACCGAGGCCCATATAGCAATCAGCCCCAGCATTTT; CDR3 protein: CARSFTSDRGPYSNQPQHF
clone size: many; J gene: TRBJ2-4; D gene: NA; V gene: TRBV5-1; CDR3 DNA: TGTGCCAGCAGCCTCCAAGGGGCCAAAAACATTCAGTACTTC; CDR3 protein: CASSLQGAKNIQYF
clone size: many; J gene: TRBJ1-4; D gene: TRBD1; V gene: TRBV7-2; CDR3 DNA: TGTGCCAGCAGCTCTACCAGGGGGGATAATGAAAAACTGTTTTTT; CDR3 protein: CASSSTRGDNEKLFF
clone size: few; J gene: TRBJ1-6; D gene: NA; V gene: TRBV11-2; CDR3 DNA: TGTGCCAGCAGCTTCCCGACAGACTCGAGCTCCTATAATTCACCCCTCCACTTT; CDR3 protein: CASSFPTDSSSYNSPLHF
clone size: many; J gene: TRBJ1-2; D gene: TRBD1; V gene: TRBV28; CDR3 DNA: TGTGCCAGCAGTTTTGGGGACAGGGGGCTGTATGGCTACACCTTC; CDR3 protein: CASSFGDRGLYGYTF
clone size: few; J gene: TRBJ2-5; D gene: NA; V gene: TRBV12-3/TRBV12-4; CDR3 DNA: TGTGCCAGCAGTACTAGCTCTGAGACCCAGTACTTC; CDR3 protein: CASSTSSETQYF
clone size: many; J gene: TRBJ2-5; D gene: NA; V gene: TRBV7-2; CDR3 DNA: TGTGCCAGCAGCTTAGTCCAGAGCGGGCAGGCCTCTGGGCTAAGAGAGACCCAGTACTTC; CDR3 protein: CASSLVQSGQASGLRETQYF
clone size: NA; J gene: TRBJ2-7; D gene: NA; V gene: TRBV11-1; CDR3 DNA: TGTGCCAGCAGCTTGCGGGGAAATCACTACGAGCAGTACTTC; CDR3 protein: CASSLRGNHYEQYF
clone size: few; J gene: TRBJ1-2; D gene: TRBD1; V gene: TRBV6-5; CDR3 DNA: TGTGCCAGCAGTTCCGTGGACAGGGGTGGCTACACCTTC; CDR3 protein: CASSSVDRGGYTF
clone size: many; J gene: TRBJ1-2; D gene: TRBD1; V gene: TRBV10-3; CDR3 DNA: TGTGCCATCAGCCGGGACAGGGGCAACTATGGCTACACCTTC; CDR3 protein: CAISRDRGNYGYTF
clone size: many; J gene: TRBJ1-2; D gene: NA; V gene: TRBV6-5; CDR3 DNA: TGTGCCAGCAGCCCAGGGGAGGAGGCCATCAGTCAGGATGGCTACACCTTC; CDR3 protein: CASSPGEEAISQDGYTF
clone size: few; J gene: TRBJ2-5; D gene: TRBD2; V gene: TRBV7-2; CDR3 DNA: TGTGCCACTACGATAGCGGGGGTGGCCCCTCCAGAGACCCAGTACTTC; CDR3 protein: CATTIAGVAPPETQYF
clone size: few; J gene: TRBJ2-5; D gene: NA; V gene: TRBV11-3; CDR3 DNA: TGTGCCAGCAGCCCCCCGCAGGGGACCCAGTACTTC; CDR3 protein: CASSPPQGTQYF
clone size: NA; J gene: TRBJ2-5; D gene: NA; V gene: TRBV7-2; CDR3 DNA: TGTGCCAGCAGTTCCGGAGCACAAGAGACCCAGTACTTC; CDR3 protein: CASSSGAQETQYF
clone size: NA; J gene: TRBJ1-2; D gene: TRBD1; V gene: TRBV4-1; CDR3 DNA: TGCGCCAGCAGCCGAATCTACCCCCGGACAGGAGAACTCTATGGCTACACCTTC; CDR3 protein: CASSRIYPRTGELYGYTF
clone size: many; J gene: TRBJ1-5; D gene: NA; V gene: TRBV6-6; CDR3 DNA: TGTGCCAGCAGTTACTCTATAGGGGAGGGACAGCCCCAGCATTTT; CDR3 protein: CASSYSIGEGQPQHF
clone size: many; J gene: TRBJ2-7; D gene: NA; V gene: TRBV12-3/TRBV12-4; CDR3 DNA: TGTGCCAGCAAGACTACCTCTGGGGAGCAGTACTTC; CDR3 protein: CASKTTSGEQYF
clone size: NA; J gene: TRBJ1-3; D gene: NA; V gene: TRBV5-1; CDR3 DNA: TGCGCCAGCAGCTTGGCCCTTCATCTCTCTGGAAACACCATATATTTT; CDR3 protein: CASSLALHLSGNTIYF
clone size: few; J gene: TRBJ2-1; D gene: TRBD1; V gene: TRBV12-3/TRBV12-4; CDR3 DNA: TGTGCCAGCAGTTTGTTCGGGACAGGGGCGCACGAGCAGTTCTTC; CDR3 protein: CASSLFGTGAHEQFF
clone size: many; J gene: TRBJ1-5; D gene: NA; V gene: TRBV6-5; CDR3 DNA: TGTGCCAGCAGTCCCTTCCGTAGCAATCAGCCCCAGCATTTT; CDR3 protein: CASSPFRSNQPQHF
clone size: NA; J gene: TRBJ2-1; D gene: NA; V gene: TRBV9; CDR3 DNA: TGTGCCAGCAGCGTATTCTCTCAGGGGGGCAGTGAGCAGTTCTTC; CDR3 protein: CASSVFSQGGSEQFF
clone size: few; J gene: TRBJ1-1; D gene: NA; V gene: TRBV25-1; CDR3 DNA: TGTGCCAGCAGTGAATGGAATGCAGGGCCAGGGAACACTGAAGCTTTCTTT; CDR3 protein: CASSEWNAGPGNTEAFF
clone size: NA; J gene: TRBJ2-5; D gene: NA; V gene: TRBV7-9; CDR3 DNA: TGTGCCAGCAGTCGACCCCTGACCCCGGGGGAGACCCAGTACTTC; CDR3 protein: CASSRPLTPGETQYF
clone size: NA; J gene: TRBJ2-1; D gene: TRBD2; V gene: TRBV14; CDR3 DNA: TGTGCCAGAAGCCAGCTAGCGGGGGGTTACAATGAGCAGTTCTTC; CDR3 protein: CARSQLAGGYNEQFF
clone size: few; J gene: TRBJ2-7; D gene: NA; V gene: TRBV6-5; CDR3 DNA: TGTGCCAGCAGATCAACGGACGCCCCGCGTGAGCAGTACTTC; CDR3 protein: CASRSTDAPREQYF
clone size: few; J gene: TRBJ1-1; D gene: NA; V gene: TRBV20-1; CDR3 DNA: TGCAGTGCTAGAGGGTGGGTAGGCACTGAAGCTTTCTTT; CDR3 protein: CSARGWVGTEAFF
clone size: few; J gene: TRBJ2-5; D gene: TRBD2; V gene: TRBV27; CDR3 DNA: TGTGCCAGCAGCCAGCCGACTAGCGGACAAGAGACCCAGTACTTC; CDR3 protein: CASSQPTSGQETQYF
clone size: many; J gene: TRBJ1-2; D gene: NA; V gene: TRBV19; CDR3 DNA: TGTGCCAGTAGTATATACCCGGCGGGCTACACCTTC; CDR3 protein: CASSIYPAGYTF
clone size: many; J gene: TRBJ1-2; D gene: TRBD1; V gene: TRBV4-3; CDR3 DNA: TGCGCCAGCAGCCAAGACTCAACAGGGGCCTTAAACTATGGCTACACCTTC; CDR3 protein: CASSQDSTGALNYGYTF
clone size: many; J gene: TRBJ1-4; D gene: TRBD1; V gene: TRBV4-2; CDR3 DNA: TGTGCCAGCAGCCAAGATTGGGACAGCCCTGCAACTAATGAAAAACTGTTTTTT; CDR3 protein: CASSQDWDSPATNEKLFF